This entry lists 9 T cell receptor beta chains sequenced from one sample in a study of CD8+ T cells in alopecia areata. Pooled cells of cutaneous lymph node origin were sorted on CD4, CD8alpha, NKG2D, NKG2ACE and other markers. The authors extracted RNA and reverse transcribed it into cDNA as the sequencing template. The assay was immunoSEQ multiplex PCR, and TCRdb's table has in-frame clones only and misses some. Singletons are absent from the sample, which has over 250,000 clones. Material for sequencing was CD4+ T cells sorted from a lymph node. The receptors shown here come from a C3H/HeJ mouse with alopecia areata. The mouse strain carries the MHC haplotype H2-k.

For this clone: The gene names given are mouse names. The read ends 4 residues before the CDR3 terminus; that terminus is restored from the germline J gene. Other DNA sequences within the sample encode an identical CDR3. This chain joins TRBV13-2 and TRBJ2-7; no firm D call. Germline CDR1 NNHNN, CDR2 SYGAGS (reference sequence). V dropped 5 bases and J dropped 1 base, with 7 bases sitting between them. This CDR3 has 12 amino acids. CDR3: CASGVGSYEQYF. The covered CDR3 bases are TGTGCCAGCGGGGTGGGTTCCTAT.

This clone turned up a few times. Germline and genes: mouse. CDR3 DNA (partial): TGTGCCAGCGGTGGTGGGGGGGCGCCGGGTGCAGAA. Protein sequence: CASGGGGAPGAE. The entire CDR3 protein is CASGGGGAPGAETLYF. V is TRBV13-2 and J is TRBJ2-3; 9 nucleotides agree with TRBD2. The CDR3 end falls 4 residues outside the read, so it is completed with the germline J gene. The length of the CDR3 is 16 residues. V lost 3 bases, J lost 1 base, and 6 bases stayed unmatched. The germline V gene has CDR1 NNHNN and CDR2 SYGAGS (reference sequence).

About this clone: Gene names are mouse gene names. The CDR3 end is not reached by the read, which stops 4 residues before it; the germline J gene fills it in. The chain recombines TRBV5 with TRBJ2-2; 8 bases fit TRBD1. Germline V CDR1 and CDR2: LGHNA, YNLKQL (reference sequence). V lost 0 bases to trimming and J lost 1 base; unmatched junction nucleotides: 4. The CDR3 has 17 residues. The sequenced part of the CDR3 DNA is TGTGCCAGCAGCCAAGAAAAGACAGGGGAAAACACCGGG. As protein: CASSQEKTGENTG. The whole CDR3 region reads CASSQEKTGENTGQLYF.

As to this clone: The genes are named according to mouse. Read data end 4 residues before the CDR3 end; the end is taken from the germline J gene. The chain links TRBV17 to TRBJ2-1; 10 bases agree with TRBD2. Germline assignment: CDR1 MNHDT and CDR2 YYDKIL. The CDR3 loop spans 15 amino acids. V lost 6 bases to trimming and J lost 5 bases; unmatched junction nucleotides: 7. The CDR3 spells CASRNGGLGDAEQFF. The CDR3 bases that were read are TGTGCTAGCAGGAACGGCGGACTGGGGGATGCT. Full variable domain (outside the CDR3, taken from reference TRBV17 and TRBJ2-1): DTTVKQNPRYKLARVGKPVNLICSQTMNHDTMYWYQKKPNQAPKLLLFYYDKILNREADTFEKFQSSRPNNSFCSLYIGSAGLEYSAMYLCASRNGGLGDAEQFFGPGTRLTVL.

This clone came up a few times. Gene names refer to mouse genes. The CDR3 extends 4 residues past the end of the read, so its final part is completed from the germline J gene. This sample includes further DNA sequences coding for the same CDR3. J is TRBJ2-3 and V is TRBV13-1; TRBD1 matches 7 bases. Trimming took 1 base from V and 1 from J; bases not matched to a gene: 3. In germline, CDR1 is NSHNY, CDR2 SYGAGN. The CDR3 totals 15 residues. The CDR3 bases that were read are TGTGCCAGCAGTGATCACAGGGGTGGTGCAGAA. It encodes CASSDHRGGAE. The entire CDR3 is CASSDHRGGAETLYF.

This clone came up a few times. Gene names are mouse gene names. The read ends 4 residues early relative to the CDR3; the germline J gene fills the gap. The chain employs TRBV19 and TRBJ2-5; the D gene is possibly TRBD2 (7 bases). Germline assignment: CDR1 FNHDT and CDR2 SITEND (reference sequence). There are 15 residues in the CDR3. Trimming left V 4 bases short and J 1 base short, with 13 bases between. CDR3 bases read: TGTGCCAGCAGTGAGGTGGGGGGCGACCAAGAC. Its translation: CASSEVGGDQD. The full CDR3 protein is CASSEVGGDQDTQYF.

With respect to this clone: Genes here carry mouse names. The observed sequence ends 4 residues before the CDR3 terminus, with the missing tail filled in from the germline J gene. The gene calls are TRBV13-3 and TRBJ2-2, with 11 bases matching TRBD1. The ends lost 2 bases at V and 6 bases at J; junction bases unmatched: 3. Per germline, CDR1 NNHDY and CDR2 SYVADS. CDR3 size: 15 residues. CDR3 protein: CASSDGTGGPGQLYF. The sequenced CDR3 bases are TGTGCCAGCAGTGACGGGACAGGGGGACCCGGG.

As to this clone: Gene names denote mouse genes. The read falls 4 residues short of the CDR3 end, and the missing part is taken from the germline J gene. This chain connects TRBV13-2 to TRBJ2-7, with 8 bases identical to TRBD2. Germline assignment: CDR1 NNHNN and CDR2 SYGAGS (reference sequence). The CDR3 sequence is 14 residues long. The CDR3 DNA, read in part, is TGTGCCAGCGGTGATGTTGGGGGGGGGAAT. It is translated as CASGDVGGGN. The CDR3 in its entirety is CASGDVGGGNEQYF.

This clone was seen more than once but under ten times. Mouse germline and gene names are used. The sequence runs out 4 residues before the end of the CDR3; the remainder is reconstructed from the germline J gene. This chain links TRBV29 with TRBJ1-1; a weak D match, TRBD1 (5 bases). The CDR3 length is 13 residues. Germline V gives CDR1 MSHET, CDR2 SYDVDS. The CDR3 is CASSLSWGEEVFF. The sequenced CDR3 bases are TGTGCTAGCAGTTTATCCTGGGGGGAA.